These 23 T cell receptor beta chains share one sample of origin, sequenced in a study of glioma-infiltrating T cells. TCR alpha and beta CDR3 regions were amplified from RNA using iRepertoire nested multiplex PCR. TCRdb redid the calling of the multiplex PCR reads with MiXCR, one entry per CDR3 protein. The sample carries 400,000 or so distinct CDR3 sequences, 41% recorded once. The sequenced sample was glioma tissue, nonneoplastic brain tissue, or PBMCs (not recorded which). The receptors shown here come from a human donor with low-grade glioma or glioblastoma, undergoing nonglioma brain surgery, or in good health (not recorded which).

This clonotype has a count of ten or more. The gene calls are TRBV28 and TRBJ2-7, with 7 bases that match TRBD2. The CDR3 extends over 13 amino acids. With 2 bases clipped from V and 5 bases from J, the junction kept 3 bases outside the gene matches. Germline assignment: CDR1 MDHEN and CDR2 SYDVKM. CDR3 residues: CASSLAGDNEQYF. The CDR3 DNA reads TGTGCCAGCAGTTTAGCGGGAGACAACGAGCAGTACTTC.

The sample holds one count of this clonotype. A much larger clone sits a single nucleotide away, making a read error possible. The genes are TRBV7-9 and TRBJ2-7, with D perhaps TRBD2 (6 bases). Trimming left V 4 bases short and J 3 bases short, with 22 bases between. Per the germline V gene, CDR1 is SEHNR and CDR2 is FQNEAQ (reference sequence). The CDR3 spans 17 residues. CDR3 sequence: CASSCRDFPTTYYEQYF. The CDR3 DNA follows: TGTGCCAGCAGCTGTCGGGACTTCCCAACTACCTACTACGAGCAGTACTTC.

Regarding this clonotype: The CDR3 does not close with the conserved phenylalanine or tryptophan, likely indicating a read error. J is TRBJ1-1 and V is TRBV4-2, with unresolved D. Germline assignment: CDR1 LGHNA and CDR2 YNFKEQ. CDR3 length: 12 residues. Deletions cut 1 base from V and 8 bases from J, with 8 bases between. The CDR3 spells CASSQVESEAFL. The CDR3, as DNA: TGTGCCAGCAGCCAAGTAGAGTCGGAAGCTTTCCTT.

This clonotype was detected once. Relative to the germline gene, one junction end is altered; a read error may explain this. This CDR3 reads CATGDRDRENEQFF. CDR3 coding DNA: TGTGCCACCGGTGATCGGGACAGGGAGAATGAGCAGTTCTTC. The V gene is TRBV24-1, the J gene TRBJ2-1, with TRBD1 matching 9 bases. The CDR3 runs 14 residues. Germline V gene sequence: CDR1 KGHDR, CDR2 SFDVKD.

This clonotype was counted ten times or more. The CDR3 DNA reads as TGTGCCACCAGCAGAGATAGAGGACTAGCATCAGATACGCAGTATTTT. Residues: CATSRDRGLASDTQYF. The genes are TRBV15 and TRBJ2-3; 8 bases are shared with TRBD2. The CDR3 has 16 amino acids. From germline, CDR1 is LNHNV and CDR2 YYDKDF (reference sequence). Trimming took 0 bases from V and 4 from J; bases not matched to a gene: 6.

The chain recombines TRBV5-4 with TRBJ2-1; TRBD2 aligns across 8 bases. V lost 4 bases to trimming and J lost 3 bases; unmatched junction nucleotides: 6. Germline-derived CDR1 and CDR2 are SGHNT and YYREEE (reference sequence). The CDR3 sequence is 15 residues long. The CDR3 here is CASSRREGGYNEQFF. In DNA, the CDR3 is TGTGCCAGCAGCCGCCGGGAGGGCGGCTACAATGAGCAGTTCTTC.

The DNA of the CDR3 is TGTGCCACTGCCGGGGTAGAGGGATCCTACGAGCAGTACTTC. Protein sequence: CATAGVEGSYEQYF. The genes are TRBV6-5 and TRBJ2-7, with a tentative D call TRBD2 (5 bases). The V end was cut by 10 bases, the J end by 1 base, with 17 bases between. CDR3 length equals 14 residues. Germline CDR1 and CDR2: MNHEY and SVGAGI.

This clonotype was counted between two and nine times. The chain recombines TRBV20-1 with TRBJ2-1; D unclear. The ends were cut back, 1 base at V and 3 bases at J, with 7 bases in the middle. The CDR3 is 13 amino acids. The germline CDR1 and CDR2 sequences are DFQATT and SNEGSKA (reference sequence). CDR3 in DNA: TGCAGTGCTAGAGGTGAGAACTACAATGAGCAGTTCTTC. As protein: CSARGENYNEQFF.

In this sample, this clonotype turned up a few times. V is TRBV25-1 and J is TRBJ1-3; D is unresolved. The CDR3 loop spans 14 amino acids. Germline V gives CDR1 MGHDK, CDR2 SYGVNS. V was cut by 5 bases and J by 4 bases, with 12 bases left in between. The CDR3 nucleotides read TGTGCCAGCAGTTCCGGAGTTTTCGGAAACACCATATATTTT. Translation gives CASSSGVFGNTIYF. Looking up the rest from reference TRBV25-1 and TRBJ1-3 gives the full variable domain: EADIYQTPRYLVIGTGKKITLECSQTMGHDKMYWYQQDPGMELHLIHYSYGVNSTEKGDLSSESTVSRIRTEHFPLTLESARPSHTSQYLCASSSGVFGNTIYFGEGSWLTVV.

This clonotype appeared a few times. The chain links TRBV20-1 to TRBJ1-3; D is unclear. Germline assignment: CDR1 DFQATT and CDR2 SNEGSKA (reference sequence). This CDR3 has 13 residues. The CDR3 nucleotides are TGCAGCATGGTCCATCCCGGGGGAAACACCATATATTTT. It is translated as CSMVHPGGNTIYF.

Regarding this clonotype: This may be a read error: a much more frequent sequence differs by one nucleotide. The rearrangement links TRBV27 to TRBJ2-5, with D tentatively TRBD1 or TRBD2 (5 bases each). Trimming took off 8 bases at V and 2 bases at J, with 18 bases between the two ends. Germline CDR1 and CDR2: MNHEY and SMNVEV (reference sequence). CDR3 length: 15 amino acids. Here the CDR3 DNA reads TGTGCCAGCGACCCGCTTTCAGGGAGTCAAGAGACCCAGTACTTC. Its translation: CASDPLSGSQETQYF.

Notes on this clonotype: Relative to the germline gene, one junction end is altered; a read error may explain this. This chain joins TRBV28 and TRBJ1-5, with TRBD1 matching over 7 bases. The CDR3 runs to 16 residues. The germline V gene has CDR1 MDHEN and CDR2 SYDVKM. The CDR3 region is CASSLGGTAGRQLQHF. For the CDR3, the DNA is TGTGCCAGCAGCCTAGGGGGGACAGCGGGCCGGCAGCTCCAGCATTTT.

With regard to this clonotype: This sequence may be a read error, since a much larger clone differs from it by one base. The chain recombines TRBV6-5 with TRBJ2-3; 8 bases are a match to TRBD2. There are 15 residues in the CDR3. CDR1 is MNHEY, CDR2 SVGAGI, per germline. CDR3: CASNYRWRGADTQYF. Written as DNA, the CDR3 is TGTGCCAGCAATTACAGGTGGCGGGGGGCGGATACGCAGTATTTT.

This clonotype was observed a few times. The V and J genes are TRBV20-1 and TRBJ2-7; D might be TRBD2 (5 bases). The CDR3 contains 13 residues. V lost 3 bases and J lost 5, with 14 bases in between. Germline V gene data show CDR1 as DFQATT and CDR2 as SNEGSKA (reference sequence). Here the CDR3 DNA reads TGCAGTGCTAGGAAAGTCTCCGGGAACGAGCAGTACTTC. It specifies CSARKVSGNEQYF.

As regards this clonotype: One junction end disagrees with the germline gene, perhaps due to a read error. This chain connects TRBV19 to TRBJ1-5; no reliable D call. Germline lookup yields CDR1 LNHDA and CDR2 SQIVND (reference sequence). This CDR3 region has 14 residues. The CDR3 region has the DNA TGTGCAAGTAGTATAGCGGATAGCAATCAGCCCCAGCATTTT. Translated: CASSIADSNQPQHF.

This clonotype was seen repeatedly, ten times or more. This chain connects TRBV28 to TRBJ1-5; 11 bases are shared with TRBD1. Losses at the gene ends were 6 bases for V and 0 bases for J; bases not matched to a gene: 16. Germline V lookup: CDR1 MDHEN, CDR2 SYDVKM. This CDR3 spans 20 amino acids. The CDR3 region is CASSLNTFGTGGNSNQPQHF. Here the CDR3 DNA reads TGTGCCAGCAGCTTAAACACTTTTGGGACAGGGGGAAATAGCAATCAGCCCCAGCATTTT.

Many counts were recorded for this clonotype. The chain combines TRBV28 with TRBJ2-7, with TRBD2 as a possible D gene (6 bases). V dropped 6 bases and J dropped 4 bases, with 13 bases sitting between them. Germline-derived CDR1 and CDR2 are MDHEN and SYDVKM. The CDR3 extends over 13 amino acids. The CDR3 is CASSPGAGYEQYF. The CDR3 DNA reads as TGTGCCAGCAGCCCGGGAGCGGGTTACGAGCAGTACTTC.

This clonotype has just a few counts. The chain uses TRBV20-1 and TRBJ2-7, with TRBD2 identical over 11 bases. The CDR3 covers 15 residues. V shed 5 bases and J 9 bases; nucleotides not matched to a gene: 15. Germline assignment: CDR1 DFQATT and CDR2 SNEGSKA (reference sequence). CDR3 DNA: TGCAGTGCTGTGGGAACTAGCGGGAGTGTCCACGGGCAGTACTTC. Amino acid sequence: CSAVGTSGSVHGQYF.

This clonotype was observed many times. The chain joins TRBV27 to TRBJ2-7, with D hard to call. The length of the CDR3 is 15 residues. Germline values: CDR1 MNHEY, CDR2 SMNVEV (reference sequence). The germline V and J ends were trimmed by 3 bases and 5 bases, with 17 bases remaining between them. CDR3 region: CASSFGAQAVHEQYF. The CDR3 DNA follows: TGTGCCAGCAGTTTCGGTGCGCAGGCGGTCCACGAGCAGTACTTC.

Turning to this clonotype: A much larger clone differs from this one at a single base, so this may be a read error. V is TRBV27 and J is TRBJ2-7; 9 positions match TRBD2. Germline V gene data show CDR1 as MNHEY and CDR2 as SMNVEV (reference sequence). The CDR3 runs 15 residues. V lost 3 bases and J lost 2; bases outside the gene matches: 5. The CDR3 DNA follows: TGTGCCAGCAGTTTCGATAGCGGGAGACCCTACGAGCAGTACTTC. Residues: CASSFDSGRPYEQYF.

This clonotype was detected ten times or more. V gene TRBV6-1 combines with J gene TRBJ1-1; D perhaps matches TRBD1 (6 bases). V lost 6 bases to trimming and J lost 4 bases, with 12 bases between them. The germline V gene encodes CDR1 MNHNS and CDR2 SASEGT. The CDR3 runs 13 residues. This CDR3 is CASRYGRGTEAFF. CDR3 DNA: TGTGCCAGCAGGTACGGCAGGGGCACTGAAGCTTTCTTT.

On this clonotype itself: This may be a read error, as it is one base from a much larger clone. This sequence joins TRBV6-5 and TRBJ1-5, with no clear D. CDR3 length equals 13 residues. The V gene's germline CDR1 is MNHEY and CDR2 SVGAGI. CDR3 nucleotide sequence: TGTGCCAGCAGTTTCAGGTGGAATCAGACCCAGCATTTT. Its protein product is CASSFRWNQTQHF.

This clonotype was counted between two and nine times. The J gene is TRBJ1-5, the V gene TRBV7-2; D remains unclear. This CDR3 comprises 15 residues. V lost 2 bases and J 1 base, leaving 9 bases between the germline ends. Germline CDR1 SGHTA, CDR2 FQGNSA. CDR3 sequence (DNA): TGTGCCAGCAGCTTATACGGGGTCAGCAATCAGCCCCAGCATTTT. It translates to CASSLYGVSNQPQHF.